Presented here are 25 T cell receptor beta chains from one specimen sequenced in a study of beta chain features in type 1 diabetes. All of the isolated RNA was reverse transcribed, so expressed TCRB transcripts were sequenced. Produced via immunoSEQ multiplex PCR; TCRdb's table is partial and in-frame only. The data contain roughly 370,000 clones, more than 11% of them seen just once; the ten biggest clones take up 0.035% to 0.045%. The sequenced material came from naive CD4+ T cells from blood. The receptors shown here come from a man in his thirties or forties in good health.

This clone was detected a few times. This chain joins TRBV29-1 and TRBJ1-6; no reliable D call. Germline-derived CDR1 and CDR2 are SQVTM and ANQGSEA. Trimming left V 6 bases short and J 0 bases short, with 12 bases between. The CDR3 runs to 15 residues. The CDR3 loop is CSVSLGSSYNSPLHF. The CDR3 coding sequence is TGCAGCGTGTCGCTGGGGAGCTCCTATAATTCACCCCTCCACTTT.

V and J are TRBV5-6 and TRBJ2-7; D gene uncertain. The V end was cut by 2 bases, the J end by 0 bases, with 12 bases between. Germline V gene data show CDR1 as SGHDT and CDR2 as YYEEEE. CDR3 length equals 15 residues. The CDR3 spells CASSLVGLSSYEQYF. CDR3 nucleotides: TGTGCCAGCAGCTTAGTAGGGCTAAGCTCCTACGAGCAGTACTTC.

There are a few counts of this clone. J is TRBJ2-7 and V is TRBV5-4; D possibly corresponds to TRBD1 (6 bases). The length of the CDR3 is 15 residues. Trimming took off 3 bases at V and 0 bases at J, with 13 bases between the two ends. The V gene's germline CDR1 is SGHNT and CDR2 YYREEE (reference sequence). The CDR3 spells CASSSTGLSSYEQYF. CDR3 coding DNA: TGTGCCAGCAGCTCTACAGGGCTTAGCTCCTACGAGCAGTACTTC.

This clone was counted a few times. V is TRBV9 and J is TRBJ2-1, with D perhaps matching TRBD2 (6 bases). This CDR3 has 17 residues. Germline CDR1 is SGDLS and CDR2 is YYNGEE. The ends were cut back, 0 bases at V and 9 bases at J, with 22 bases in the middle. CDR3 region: CASSVASPPSAGFEQFF. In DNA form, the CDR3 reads TGTGCCAGCAGCGTAGCTTCCCCTCCTTCCGCGGGATTTGAGCAGTTCTTC.

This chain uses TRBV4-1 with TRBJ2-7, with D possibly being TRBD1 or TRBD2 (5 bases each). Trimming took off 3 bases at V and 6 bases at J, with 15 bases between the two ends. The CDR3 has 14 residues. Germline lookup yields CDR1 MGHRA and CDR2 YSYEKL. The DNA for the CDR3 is TGCGCCAGCAGCCAGGGCCTGGGGGTTTTCGAGCAGTACTTC. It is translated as CASSQGLGVFEQYF.

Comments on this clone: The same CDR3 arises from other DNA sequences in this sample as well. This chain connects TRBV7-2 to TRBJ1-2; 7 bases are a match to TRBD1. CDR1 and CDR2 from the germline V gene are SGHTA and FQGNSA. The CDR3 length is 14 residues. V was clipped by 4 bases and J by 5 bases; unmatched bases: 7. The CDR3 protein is CASSSPTGRYGYTF. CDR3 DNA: TGTGCCAGCAGCTCCCCGACAGGGAGGTATGGCTACACCTTC.

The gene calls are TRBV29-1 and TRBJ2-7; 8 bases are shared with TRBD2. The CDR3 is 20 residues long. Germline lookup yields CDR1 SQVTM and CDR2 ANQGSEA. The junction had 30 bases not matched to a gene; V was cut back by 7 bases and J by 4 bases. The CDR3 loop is CSASGLAESTRVQNTYEQYV. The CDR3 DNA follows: TGCAGCGCCAGTGGACTAGCTGAATCGACACGGGTCCAGAATACTTACGAGCAGTACGTC.

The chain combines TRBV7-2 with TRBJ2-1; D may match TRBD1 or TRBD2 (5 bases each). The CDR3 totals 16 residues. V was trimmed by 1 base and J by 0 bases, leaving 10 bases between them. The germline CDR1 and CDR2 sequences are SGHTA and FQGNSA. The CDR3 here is CASSLGWGSSYNEQFF. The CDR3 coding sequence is TGTGCCAGCAGCTTAGGTTGGGGGAGCTCCTACAATGAGCAGTTCTTC.

The DNA for the CDR3 is TGTGCCAGCAGTACAGGACAGGGAAAAGCCTTCTATGGCTACACCTTC. Translated, it gives CASSTGQGKAFYGYTF. The chain recombines TRBV6-6 with TRBJ1-2, with 8 bases matching TRBD1. The CDR3 length is 16 residues. Germline V lookup: CDR1 MNHNY, CDR2 SVGAGI (reference sequence). Trimming took 5 bases from V and 4 from J; bases not matched to a gene: 12.

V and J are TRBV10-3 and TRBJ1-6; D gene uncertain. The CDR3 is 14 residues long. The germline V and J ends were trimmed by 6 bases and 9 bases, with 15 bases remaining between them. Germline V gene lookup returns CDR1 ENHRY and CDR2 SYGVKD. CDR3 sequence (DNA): TGTGCCATCAGCTCCGTTGGAGTTAGTTCACCCCTCCACTTT. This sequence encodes CAISSVGVSSPLHF.

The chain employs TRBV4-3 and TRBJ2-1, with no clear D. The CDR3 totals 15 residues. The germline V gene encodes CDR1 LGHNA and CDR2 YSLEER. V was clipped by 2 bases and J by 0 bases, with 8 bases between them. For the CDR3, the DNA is TGCGCCAGCAGCCAACACCCGGTCTCCTACAATGAGCAGTTCTTC. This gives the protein CASSQHPVSYNEQFF.

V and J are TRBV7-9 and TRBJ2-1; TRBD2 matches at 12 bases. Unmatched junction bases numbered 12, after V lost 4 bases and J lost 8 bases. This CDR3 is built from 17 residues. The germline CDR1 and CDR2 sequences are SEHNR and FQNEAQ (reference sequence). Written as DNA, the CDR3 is TGTGCCAGCAGCTCTAGGCGCCTAGCGGGAGGGCCGGATGAGCAGTTCTTC. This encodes CASSSRRLAGGPDEQFF.

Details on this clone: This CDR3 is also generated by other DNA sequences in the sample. The CDR3 loop reads CASSQEGLYGYTF. Here the CDR3 DNA reads TGCGCCAGCAGCCAAGAAGGGCTCTATGGCTACACCTTC. V gene TRBV4-3 combines with J gene TRBJ1-2; D gene ambiguous. Germline-derived CDR1 and CDR2 are LGHNA and YSLEER. V shed 0 bases and J shed 4 bases, with 6 bases lying between them. CDR3 length: 13 amino acids.

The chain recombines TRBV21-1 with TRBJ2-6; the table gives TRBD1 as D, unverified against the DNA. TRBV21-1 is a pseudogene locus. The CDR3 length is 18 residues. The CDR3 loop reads CASSKWTDFSSGANVLTF. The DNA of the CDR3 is TGTGCCAGCAGCAAATGGACAGACTTCAGCTCTGGGGCCAACGTCCTGACTTTC.

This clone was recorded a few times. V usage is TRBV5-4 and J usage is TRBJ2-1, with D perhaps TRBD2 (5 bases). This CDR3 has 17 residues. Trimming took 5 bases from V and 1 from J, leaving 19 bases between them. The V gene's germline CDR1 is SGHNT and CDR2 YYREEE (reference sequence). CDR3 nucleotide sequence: TGTGCCAGCAGAAATTCAGGCCGCGGGCGGTCCTACAATGAGCAGTTCTTC. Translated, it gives CASRNSGRGRSYNEQFF. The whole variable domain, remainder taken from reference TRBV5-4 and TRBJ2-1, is ETGVTQSPTHLIKTRGQQVTLRCSSQSGHNTVSWYQQALGQGPQFIFQYYREEENGRGNFPPRFSGLQFPNYSSELNVNALELDDSALYLCASRNSGRGRSYNEQFFGPGTRLTVL.

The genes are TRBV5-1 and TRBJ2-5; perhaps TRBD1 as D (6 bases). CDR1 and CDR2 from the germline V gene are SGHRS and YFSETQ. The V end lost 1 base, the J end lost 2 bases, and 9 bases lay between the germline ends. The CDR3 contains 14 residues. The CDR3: CASSLSGTQETQYF. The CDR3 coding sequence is TGCGCCAGCAGCTTGTCCGGGACACAAGAGACCCAGTACTTC.

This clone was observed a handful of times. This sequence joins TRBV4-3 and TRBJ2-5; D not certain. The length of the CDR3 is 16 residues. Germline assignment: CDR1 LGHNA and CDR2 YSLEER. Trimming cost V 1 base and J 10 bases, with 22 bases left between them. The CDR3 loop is CASSQASGSPTSNQYF. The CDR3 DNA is TGCGCCAGCAGCCAAGCGTCCGGTAGTCCCACAAGCAACCAGTACTTC.

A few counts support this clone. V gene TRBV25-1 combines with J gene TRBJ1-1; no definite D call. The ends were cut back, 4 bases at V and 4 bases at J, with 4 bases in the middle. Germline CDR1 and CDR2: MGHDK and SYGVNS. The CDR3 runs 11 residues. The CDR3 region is CASSGFTEAFF. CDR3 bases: TGTGCCAGCAGTGGGTTCACTGAAGCTTTCTTT. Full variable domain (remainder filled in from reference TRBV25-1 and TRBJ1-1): EADIYQTPRYLVIGTGKKITLECSQTMGHDKMYWYQQDPGMELHLIHYSYGVNSTEKGDLSSESTVSRIRTEHFPLTLESARPSHTSQYLCASSGFTEAFFGQGTRLTVV.

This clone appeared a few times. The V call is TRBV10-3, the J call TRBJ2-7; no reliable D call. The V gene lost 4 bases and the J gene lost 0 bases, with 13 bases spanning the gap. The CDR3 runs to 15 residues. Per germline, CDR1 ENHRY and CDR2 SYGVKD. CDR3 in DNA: TGTGCCATCAGTGGCGGCCCTAAAAACTCCTACGAGCAGTACGTC. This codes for CAISGGPKNSYEQYV.

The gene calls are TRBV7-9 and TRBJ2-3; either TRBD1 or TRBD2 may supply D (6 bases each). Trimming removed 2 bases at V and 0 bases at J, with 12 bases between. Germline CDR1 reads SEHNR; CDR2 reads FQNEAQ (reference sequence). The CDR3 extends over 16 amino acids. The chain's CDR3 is CASSLRGAGSTDTQYF. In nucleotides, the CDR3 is TGTGCCAGCAGCTTAAGGGGGGCCGGTAGCACAGATACGCAGTATTTT.

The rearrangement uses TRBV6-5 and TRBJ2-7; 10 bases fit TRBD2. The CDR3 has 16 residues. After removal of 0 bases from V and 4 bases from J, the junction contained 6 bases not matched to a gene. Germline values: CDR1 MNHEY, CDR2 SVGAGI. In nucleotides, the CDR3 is TGTGCCAGCAGTTACTCCAGCGGGGGGGCCTCGTACGAGCAGTACTTC. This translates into CASSYSSGGASYEQYF.

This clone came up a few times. In DNA, the CDR3 is TGTGCCAGTAGTATAGCAGGAGGGGTCGGCTACGAGCAGTACGTC. Its protein product is CASSIAGGVGYEQYV. V usage is TRBV19 and J usage is TRBJ2-7; tentatively, D is TRBD2 (6 bases). The length of the CDR3 is 15 residues. The V end was cut by 1 base, the J end by 3 bases, with 13 bases between. Germline V lookup: CDR1 LNHDA, CDR2 SQIVND (reference sequence).

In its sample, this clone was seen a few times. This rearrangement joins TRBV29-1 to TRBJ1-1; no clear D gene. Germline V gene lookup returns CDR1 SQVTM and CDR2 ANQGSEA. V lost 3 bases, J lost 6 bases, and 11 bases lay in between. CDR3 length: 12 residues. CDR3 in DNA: TGCAGCGTTGACCAGTCCTCCGCTGAAGCTTTCTTT. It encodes CSVDQSSAEAFF.

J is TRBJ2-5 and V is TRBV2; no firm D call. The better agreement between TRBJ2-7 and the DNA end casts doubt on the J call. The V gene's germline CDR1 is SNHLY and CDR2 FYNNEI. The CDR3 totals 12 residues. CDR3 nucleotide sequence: TGTGCCAGCAGTGAAATGTCCTACGAGCAGTACTTC. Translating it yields CASSEMSYEQYF.

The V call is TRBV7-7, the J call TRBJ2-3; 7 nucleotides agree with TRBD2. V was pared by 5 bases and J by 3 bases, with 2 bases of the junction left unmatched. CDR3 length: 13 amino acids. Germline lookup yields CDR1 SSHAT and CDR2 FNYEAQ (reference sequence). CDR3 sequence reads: CASSQRGTDTQYF. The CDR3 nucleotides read TGTGCCAGCAGCCAGCGGGGAACAGATACGCAGTATTTT.